This T cell receptor beta chain stems from a study of T cells in narcolepsy. Clones were sequenced by immunoSEQ multiplex PCR, and TCRdb holds only the in-frame ones, with some missing. Of roughly 20,000 clones in the sample, roughly four fifths were seen once. The CDR3 loop spans 16 amino acids. From germline, CDR1 is LNHNV and CDR2 YYDKDF (reference sequence). V shed 1 base, J shed 5 bases, and the junction held 5 bases outside the gene matches. Whole-study results and caveats: Reportedly, autoreactive clonotypes were serially detected in patients' blood but not controls'. Some memory CD4+ repertoires had no autoreactive clone sequences. HCRT-specific and TRIB2-specific autoreactive clonotypes appeared among same-patient CSF and blood CD4+ clonotypes.

As to this clone: Its antigen is still unknown.

The clonotype was recovered from a human donor in good health. Sequencing input: memory (CD45RA-) CD4+ T cells from blood. The chain couples TRBV15 to TRBJ2-1; 10 bases align to TRBD2. The CDR3 DNA follows: TGTGCCACCAGCAGAGGGCTAGCGGGGGCCGACAATGAGCAGTTCTTC. Translating it yields CATSRGLAGADNEQFF.